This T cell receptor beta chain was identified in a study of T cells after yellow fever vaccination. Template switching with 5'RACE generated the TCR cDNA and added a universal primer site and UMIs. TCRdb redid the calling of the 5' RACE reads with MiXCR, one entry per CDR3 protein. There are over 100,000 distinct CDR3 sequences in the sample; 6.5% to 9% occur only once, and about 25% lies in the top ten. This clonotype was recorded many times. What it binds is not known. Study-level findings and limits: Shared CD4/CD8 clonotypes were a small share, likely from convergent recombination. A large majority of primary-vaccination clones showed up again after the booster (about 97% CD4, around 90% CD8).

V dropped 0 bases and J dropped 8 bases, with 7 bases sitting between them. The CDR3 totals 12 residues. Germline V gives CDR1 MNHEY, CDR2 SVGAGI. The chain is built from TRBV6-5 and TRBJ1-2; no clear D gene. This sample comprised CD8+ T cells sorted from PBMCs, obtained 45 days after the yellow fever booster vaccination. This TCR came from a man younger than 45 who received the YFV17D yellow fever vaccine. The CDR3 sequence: CASSYSLGGYTF. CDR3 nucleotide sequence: TGTGCCAGCAGTTACTCGTTGGGGGGCTACACCTTC.